This T cell receptor (beta chain) was obtained from a study of T-cell memory formation after mild COVID-19. This clonotype was seen a handful of times. What it binds is unknown. TCRdb ran MiXCR on the 5' RACE reads and lists one entry per CDR3 protein. The sample carries around 390,000 distinct CDR3 sequences, around a sixth recorded once. Overall study results and limits: Researchers report contracting CD4+ clones mostly in CM and EM, with CD8+ clones in EMRA.

Material for sequencing was PBMCs or a T cell subset sorted from them (not recorded which). The TCR originated in a man between 18 and 29 years old who had mild COVID-19 (a few samples of this study predate the infection). Cell type and time point are not known.

Here the CDR3 reads CASSFGTAEQFF. CDR3 sequence (DNA): TGCGCCAGCAGCTTTGGGACAGCGGAGCAGTTCTTC. The V and J genes are TRBV5-1 and TRBJ2-1; 7 nucleotides match TRBD1. The V gene end was trimmed by 2 bases and the J gene end by 10 bases; junction bases not matched to a gene: 3. The CDR3 extends over 12 amino acids. Germline V CDR1 and CDR2: SGHRS, YFSETQ.